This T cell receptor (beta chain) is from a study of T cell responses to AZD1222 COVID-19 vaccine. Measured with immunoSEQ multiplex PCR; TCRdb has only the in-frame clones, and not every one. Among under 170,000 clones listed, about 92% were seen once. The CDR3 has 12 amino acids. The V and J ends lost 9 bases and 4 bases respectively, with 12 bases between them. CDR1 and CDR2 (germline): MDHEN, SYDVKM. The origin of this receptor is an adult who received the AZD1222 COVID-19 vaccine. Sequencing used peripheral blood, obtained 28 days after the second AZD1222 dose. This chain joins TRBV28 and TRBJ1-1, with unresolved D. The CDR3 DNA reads TGTGCCAGTTCACCCCTGGGCACTGAAGCTTTCTTT. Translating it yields CASSPLGTEAFF.